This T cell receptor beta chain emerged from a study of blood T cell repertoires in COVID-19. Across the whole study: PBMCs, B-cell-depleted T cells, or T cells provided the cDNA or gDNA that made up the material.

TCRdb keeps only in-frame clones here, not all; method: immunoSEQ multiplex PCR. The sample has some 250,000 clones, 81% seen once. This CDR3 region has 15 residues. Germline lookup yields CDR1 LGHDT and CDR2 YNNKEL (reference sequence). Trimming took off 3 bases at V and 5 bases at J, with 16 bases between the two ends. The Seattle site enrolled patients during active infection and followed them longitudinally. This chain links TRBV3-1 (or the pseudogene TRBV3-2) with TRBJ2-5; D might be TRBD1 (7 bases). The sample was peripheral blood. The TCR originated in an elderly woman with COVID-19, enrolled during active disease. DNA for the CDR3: TGTGCCAGCAGCCATGGCAGGGGGGCCCTGGAGACCCAGTACTTC. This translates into CASSHGRGALETQYF.